The T cell receptor beta chain under discussion was sequenced for a study of cytomegalovirus exposure and HLA in healthy donors. Broader study findings: Listed as cytomegalovirus-associated were approximately 160 TCR beta chains. Indistinguishability led to the exclusion of some V segments, TRBV6-2 and TRBV6-3 included.

Primers included in the PCR were 60 Vbeta and 13 Jbeta primers. TCRdb's copy holds only in-frame clones and misses some; the assay was immunoSEQ multiplex PCR. The sample totals 150,000 to 200,000 clones. This CDR3 is built from 14 residues. CDR1 is SGHTA and CDR2 is FQGTGA in the germline V gene. V was trimmed by 4 bases and J by 6 bases, leaving 15 bases between them. Notes on this clone: Antigen: not known.

The specimen sequenced was PBMCs. The sequence was collected from a boy between 10 and 17 years old in good health and CMV-seronegative. The chain combines TRBV7-3 with TRBJ1-1; D uncertain. CDR3: CASSSQPGSPEAFF. CDR3 DNA: TGTGCCAGCAGCTCCCAGCCGGGGAGCCCTGAAGCTTTCTTT.